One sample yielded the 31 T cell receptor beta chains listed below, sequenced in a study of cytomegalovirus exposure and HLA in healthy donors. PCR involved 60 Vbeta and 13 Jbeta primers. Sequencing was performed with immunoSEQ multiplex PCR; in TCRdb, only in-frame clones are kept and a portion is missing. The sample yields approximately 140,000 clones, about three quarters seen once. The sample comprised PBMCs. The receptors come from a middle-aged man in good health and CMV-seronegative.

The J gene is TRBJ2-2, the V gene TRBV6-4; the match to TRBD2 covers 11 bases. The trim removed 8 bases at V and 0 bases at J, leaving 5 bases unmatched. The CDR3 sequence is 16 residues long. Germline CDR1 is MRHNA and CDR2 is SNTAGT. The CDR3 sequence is CASSPGLAANTGELFF. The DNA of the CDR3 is TGTGCCAGCTCTCCGGGACTAGCGGCGAACACCGGGGAGCTGTTTTTT.

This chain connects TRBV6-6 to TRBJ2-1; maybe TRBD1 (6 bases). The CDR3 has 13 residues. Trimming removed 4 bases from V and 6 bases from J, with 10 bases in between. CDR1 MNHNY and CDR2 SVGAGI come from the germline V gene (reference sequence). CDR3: CASSWGRGNEQFF. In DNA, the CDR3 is TGTGCCAGCAGTTGGGGCAGGGGCAATGAGCAGTTCTTC.

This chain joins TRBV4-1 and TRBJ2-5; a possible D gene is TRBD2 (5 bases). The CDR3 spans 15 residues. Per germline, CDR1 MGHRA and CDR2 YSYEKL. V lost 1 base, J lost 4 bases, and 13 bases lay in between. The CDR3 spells CASSQGMSGTETQYF. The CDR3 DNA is TGCGCCAGCAGCCAAGGGATGAGCGGTACAGAGACCCAGTACTTC.

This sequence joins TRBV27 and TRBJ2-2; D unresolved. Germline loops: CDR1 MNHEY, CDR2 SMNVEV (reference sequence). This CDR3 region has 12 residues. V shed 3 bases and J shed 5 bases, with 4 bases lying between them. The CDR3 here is CASSFPTGELFF. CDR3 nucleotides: TGTGCCAGCAGTTTTCCTACCGGGGAGCTGTTTTTT.

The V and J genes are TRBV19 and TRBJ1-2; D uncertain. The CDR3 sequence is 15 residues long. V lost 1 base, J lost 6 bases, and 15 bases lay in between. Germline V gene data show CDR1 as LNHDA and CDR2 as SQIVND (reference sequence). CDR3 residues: CASSIGGYTSNGYTF. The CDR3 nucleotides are TGTGCCAGTAGTATAGGAGGATATACGAGTAATGGCTACACCTTC.

DNA of the CDR3: TGTGCCAGCAGCGGCACCGGGACAGGGGGTACAGATACGCAGTATTTT. This gives the protein CASSGTGTGGTDTQYF. This sequence joins TRBV9 and TRBJ2-3; 11 bases match TRBD1. The length of the CDR3 is 16 residues. Losses at the gene ends were 3 bases for V and 3 bases for J; bases not matched to a gene: 6. Germline lookup yields CDR1 SGDLS and CDR2 YYNGEE.

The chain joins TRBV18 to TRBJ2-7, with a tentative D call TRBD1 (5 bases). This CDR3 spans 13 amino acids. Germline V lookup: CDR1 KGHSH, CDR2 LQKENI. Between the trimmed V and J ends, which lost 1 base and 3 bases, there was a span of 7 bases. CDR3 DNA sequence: TGTGCCAGCTCACCACGGCAGGGCTACGAGCAGTACTTC. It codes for CASSPRQGYEQYF.

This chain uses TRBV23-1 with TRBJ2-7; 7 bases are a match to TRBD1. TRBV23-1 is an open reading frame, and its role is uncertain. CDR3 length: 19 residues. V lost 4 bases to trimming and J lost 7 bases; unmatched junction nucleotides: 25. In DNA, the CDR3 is TGCGCCAGCAGTCTCTTCTTGGGGGATGGGGGACAGCTCGGTGAAGAGCAGTACTTC. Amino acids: CASSLFLGDGGQLGEEQYF.

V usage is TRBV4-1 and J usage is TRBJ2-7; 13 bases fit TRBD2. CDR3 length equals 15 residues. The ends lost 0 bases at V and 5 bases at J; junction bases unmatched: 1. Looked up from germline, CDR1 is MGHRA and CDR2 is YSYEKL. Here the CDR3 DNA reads TGCGCCAGCAGCCAAGAGGGACTAGCGGGAAACGAGCAGTACTTC. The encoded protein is CASSQEGLAGNEQYF.

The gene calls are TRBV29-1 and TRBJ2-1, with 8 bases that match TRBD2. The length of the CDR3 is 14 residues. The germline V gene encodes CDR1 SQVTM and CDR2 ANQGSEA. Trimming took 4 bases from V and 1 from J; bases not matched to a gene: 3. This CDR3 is CSVVSSGSYNEQFF. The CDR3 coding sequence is TGCAGCGTTGTTTCTAGCGGGTCCTACAATGAGCAGTTCTTC.

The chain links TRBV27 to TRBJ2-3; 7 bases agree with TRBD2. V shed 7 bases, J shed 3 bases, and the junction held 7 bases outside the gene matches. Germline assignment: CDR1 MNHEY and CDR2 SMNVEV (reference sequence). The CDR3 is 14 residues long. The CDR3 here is CASTLGRETDTQYF. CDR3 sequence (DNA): TGTGCCAGCACATTAGGGCGGGAGACAGATACGCAGTATTTT.

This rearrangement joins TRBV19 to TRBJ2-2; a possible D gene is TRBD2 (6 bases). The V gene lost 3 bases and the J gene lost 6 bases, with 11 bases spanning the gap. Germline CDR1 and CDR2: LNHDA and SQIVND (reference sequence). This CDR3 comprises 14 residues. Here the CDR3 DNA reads TGTGCCAGTAGTATCTGGGCTAGCGCCGGGGAGCTGTTTTTT. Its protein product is CASSIWASAGELFF.

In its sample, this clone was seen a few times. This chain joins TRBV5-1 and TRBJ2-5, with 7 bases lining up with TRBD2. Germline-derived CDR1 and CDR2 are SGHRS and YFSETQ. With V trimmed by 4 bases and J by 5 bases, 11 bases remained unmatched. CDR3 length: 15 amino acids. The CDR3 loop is CASSPVVGREETQYF. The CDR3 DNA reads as TGCGCCAGCAGCCCTGTAGTGGGGCGGGAGGAGACCCAGTACTTC.

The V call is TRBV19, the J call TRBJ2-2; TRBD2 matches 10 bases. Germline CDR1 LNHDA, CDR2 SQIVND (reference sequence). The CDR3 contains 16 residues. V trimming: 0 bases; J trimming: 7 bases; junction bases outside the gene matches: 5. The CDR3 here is CASSIEAGGLGGELFF. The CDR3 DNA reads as TGTGCCAGTAGTATAGAAGCGGGGGGGCTAGGCGGGGAGCTGTTTTTT.

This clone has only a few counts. The CDR3 DNA follows: TGTGCCAGCAGTGAATTCAGCGGGGGACAAGAGACCCAGTACTTC. Translated: CASSEFSGGQETQYF. This chain uses TRBV6-1 with TRBJ2-5; 8 positions agree with TRBD2. This CDR3 is built from 15 residues. Germline assignment: CDR1 MNHNS and CDR2 SASEGT. The V and J ends lost 2 bases and 2 bases, in that order; junction bases with no gene match: 4.

The CDR3 DNA follows: TGCGCCAGCAGCTCGGGACAGGCTAGTAATTCACCCCTCCACTTT. Amino acid sequence: CASSSGQASNSPLHF. The V call is TRBV5-1, the J call TRBJ1-6, with 8 nucleotides matching TRBD1. Per the germline V gene, CDR1 is SGHRS and CDR2 is YFSETQ. Trimming took 3 bases from V and 6 from J; bases not matched to a gene: 5. This CDR3 is 15 amino acids long.

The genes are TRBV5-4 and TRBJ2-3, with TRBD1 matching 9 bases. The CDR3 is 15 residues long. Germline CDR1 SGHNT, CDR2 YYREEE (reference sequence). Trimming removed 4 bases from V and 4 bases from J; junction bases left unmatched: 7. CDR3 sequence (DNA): TGTGCCAGCAGCCCGACAGGGGGAAATTCAGATACGCAGTATTTT. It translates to CASSPTGGNSDTQYF.

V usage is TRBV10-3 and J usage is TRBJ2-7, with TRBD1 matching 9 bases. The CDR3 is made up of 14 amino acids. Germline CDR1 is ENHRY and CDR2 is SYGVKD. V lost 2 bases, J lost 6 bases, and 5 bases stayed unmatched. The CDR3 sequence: CAISEADRGGEQYF. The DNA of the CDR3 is TGTGCCATCAGTGAGGCGGACAGGGGTGGCGAGCAGTACTTC.

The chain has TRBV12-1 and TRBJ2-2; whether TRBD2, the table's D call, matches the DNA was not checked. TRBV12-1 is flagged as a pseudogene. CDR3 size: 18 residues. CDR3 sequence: CASSFCWGLASNTGELFF. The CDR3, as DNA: TGTGCCAGCAGCTTCTGCTGGGGACTAGCGTCGAACACCGGGGAGCTGTTTTTT.

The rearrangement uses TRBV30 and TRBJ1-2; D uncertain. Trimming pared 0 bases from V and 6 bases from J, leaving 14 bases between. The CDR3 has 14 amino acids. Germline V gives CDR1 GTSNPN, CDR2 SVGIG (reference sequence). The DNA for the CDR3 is TGTGCCTGGAGTGTACACCCACCGGGGAATGGCTACACCTTC. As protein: CAWSVHPPGNGYTF. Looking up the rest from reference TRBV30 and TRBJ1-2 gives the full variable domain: SQTIHQWPATLVQPVGSPLSLECTVEGTSNPNLYWYRQAAGRGLQLLFYSVGIGQISSEVPQNLSASRPQDRQFILSSKKLLLSDSGFYLCAWSVHPPGNGYTFGSGTRLTVV.

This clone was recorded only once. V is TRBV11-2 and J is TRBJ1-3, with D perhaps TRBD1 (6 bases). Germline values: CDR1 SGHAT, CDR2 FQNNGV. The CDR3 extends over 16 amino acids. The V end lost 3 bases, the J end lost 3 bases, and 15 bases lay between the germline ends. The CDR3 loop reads CASSLGHISRGNTIYF. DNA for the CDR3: TGTGCCAGCAGCTTGGGACATATATCGCGTGGAAACACCATATATTTT. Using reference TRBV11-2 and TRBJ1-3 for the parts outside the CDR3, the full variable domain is EAGVAQSPRYKIIEKRQSVAFWCNPISGHATLYWYQQILGQGPKLLIQFQNNGVVDDSQLPKDRFSAERLKGVDSTLKIQPAKLEDSAVYLCASSLGHISRGNTIYFGEGSWLTVV.

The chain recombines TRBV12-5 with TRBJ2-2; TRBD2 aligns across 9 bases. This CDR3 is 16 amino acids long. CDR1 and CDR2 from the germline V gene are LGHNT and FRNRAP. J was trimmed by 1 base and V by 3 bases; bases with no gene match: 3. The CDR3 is CASGFWTSENTGELFF. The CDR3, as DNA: TGTGCTAGTGGTTTCTGGACTAGCGAGAACACCGGGGAGCTGTTTTTT. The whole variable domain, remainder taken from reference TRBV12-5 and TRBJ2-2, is DARVTQTPRHKVTEMGQEVTMRCQPILGHNTVFWYRQTMMQGLELLAYFRNRAPLDDSGMPKDRFSAEMPDATLATLKIQPSEPRDSAVYFCASGFWTSENTGELFFGEGSRLTVL.

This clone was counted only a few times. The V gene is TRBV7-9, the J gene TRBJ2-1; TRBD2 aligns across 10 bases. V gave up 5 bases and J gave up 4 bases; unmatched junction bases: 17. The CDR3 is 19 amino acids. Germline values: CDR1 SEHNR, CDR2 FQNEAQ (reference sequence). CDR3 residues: CASSPPQGLAGGRYNEQFF. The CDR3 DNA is TGTGCCAGCAGCCCACCACAGGGTTTAGCGGGGGGCCGTTACAATGAGCAGTTCTTC.

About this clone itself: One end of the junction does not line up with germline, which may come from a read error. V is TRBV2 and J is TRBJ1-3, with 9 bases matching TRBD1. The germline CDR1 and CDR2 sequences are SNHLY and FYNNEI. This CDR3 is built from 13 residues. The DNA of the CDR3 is TGTGCCGGACAGGGGACGGCTGGAAACGCCATATATTTT. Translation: CAGQGTAGNAIYF.

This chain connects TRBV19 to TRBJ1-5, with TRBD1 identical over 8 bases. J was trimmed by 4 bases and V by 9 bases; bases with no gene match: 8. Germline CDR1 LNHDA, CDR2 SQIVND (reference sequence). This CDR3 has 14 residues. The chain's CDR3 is CASSWTGQNQPQHF. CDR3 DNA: TGTGCCAGCTCATGGACAGGGCAGAATCAGCCCCAGCATTTT. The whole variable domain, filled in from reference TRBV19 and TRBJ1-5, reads DGGITQSPKYLFRKEGQNVTLSCEQNLNHDAMYWYRQDPGQGLRLIYYSQIVNDFQKGDIAEGYSVSREKKESFPLTVTSAQKNPTAFYLCASSWTGQNQPQHFGDGTRLSIL.

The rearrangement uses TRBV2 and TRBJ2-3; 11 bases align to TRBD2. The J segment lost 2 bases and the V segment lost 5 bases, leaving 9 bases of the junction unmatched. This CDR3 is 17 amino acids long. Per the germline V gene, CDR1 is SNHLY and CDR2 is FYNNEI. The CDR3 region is CASSRGTSGPDTDTQYF. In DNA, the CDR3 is TGTGCCAGCAGTCGAGGGACTAGCGGACCTGACACAGATACGCAGTATTTT.

The CDR3 protein is CASSQIQGPEAFF. For the CDR3, the DNA is TGTGCCAGCAGCCAGATCCAGGGGCCTGAAGCTTTCTTT. The chain uses TRBV5-4 and TRBJ1-1, with D perhaps TRBD1 (6 bases). The CDR3 extends over 13 amino acids. The germline gives CDR1 SGHNT, CDR2 YYREEE (reference sequence). The V end was cut by 4 bases, the J end by 6 bases, with 13 bases between.

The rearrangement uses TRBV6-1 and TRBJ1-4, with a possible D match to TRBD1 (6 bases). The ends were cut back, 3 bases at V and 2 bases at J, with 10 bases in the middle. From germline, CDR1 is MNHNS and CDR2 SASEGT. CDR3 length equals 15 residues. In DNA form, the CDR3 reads TGTGCCAGCAGTGAGTTAGACAGGACTAATGAAAAACTGTTTTTT. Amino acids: CASSELDRTNEKLFF.

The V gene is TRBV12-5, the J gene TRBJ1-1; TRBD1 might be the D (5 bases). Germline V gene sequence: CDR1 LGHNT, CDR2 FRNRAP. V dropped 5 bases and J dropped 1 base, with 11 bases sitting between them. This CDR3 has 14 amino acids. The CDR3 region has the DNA TGTGCTAGTGGTCCAGGGAATTCGAACACTGAAGCTTTCTTT. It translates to CASGPGNSNTEAFF.

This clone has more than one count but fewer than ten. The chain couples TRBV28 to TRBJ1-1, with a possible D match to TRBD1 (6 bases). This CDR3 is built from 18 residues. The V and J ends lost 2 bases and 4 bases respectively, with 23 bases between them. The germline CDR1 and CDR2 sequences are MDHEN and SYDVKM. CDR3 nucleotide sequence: TGTGCCAGCAGTTTAACAGTCTATAGGGGGGGCAGGGGCACTGAAGCTTTCTTT. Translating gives CASSLTVYRGGRGTEAFF.

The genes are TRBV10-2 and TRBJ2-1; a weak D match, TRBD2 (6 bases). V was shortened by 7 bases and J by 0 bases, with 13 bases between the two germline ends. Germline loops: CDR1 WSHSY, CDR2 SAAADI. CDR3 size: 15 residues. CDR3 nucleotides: TGCGCCAGCACCAGGGACTCTAGCTCCTACAATGAGCAGTTCTTC. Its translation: CASTRDSSSYNEQFF.